This T cell receptor beta chain was recorded in a study of T cells in Graves' hyperthyroidism and ophthalmopathy. TCR beta CDR3 regions were amplified from RNA transcripts. First-round RT-PCR with HTBI primers amplified the TCR CDR3 region. TCRdb itself ran the multiplex PCR reads through MiXCR, one entry per CDR3 protein. The sample has hundreds of thousands of distinct CDR3 sequences; around 13% are singletons. In this sample, this clonotype turned up many times. No antigen is known for it. Germline V gene sequence: CDR1 DFQATT, CDR2 SNEGSKA (reference sequence). V shed 3 bases and J 3 bases; nucleotides not matched to a gene: 4. The length of the CDR3 is 15 residues. General observations from the study: Among thyroid clonotypes expanded above 0.001, most also appeared in blood.

The chain links TRBV20-1 to TRBJ2-3, with 12 bases fitting TRBD2. The source of this sequence is a woman aged 45-65 years with Graves' ophthalmopathy. Specimen: blood. CDR3 protein: CSARELAGGTDTQYF. The CDR3 region has the DNA TGCAGTGCTAGGGAACTAGCGGGAGGTACAGATACGCAGTATTTT.